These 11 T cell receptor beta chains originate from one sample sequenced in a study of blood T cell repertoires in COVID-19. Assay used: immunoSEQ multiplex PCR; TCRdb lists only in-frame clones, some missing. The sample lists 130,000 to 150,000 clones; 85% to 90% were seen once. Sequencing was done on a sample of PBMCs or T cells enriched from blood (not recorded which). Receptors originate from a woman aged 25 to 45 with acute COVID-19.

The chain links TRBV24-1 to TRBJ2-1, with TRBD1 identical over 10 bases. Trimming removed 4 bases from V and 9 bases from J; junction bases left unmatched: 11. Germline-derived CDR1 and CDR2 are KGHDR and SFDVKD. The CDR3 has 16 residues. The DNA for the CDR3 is TGTGCCACCAGTGAGTCCCCGGGACAGGGGAAAGGTGAGCAGTTCTTC. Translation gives CATSESPGQGKGEQFF.

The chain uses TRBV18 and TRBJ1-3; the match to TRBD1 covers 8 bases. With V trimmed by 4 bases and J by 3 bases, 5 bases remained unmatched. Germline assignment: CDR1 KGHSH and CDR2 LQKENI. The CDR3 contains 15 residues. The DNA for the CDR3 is TGTGCCAGCTCACGGGACAGGTCCTTTGGAAACACCATATATTTT. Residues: CASSRDRSFGNTIYF.

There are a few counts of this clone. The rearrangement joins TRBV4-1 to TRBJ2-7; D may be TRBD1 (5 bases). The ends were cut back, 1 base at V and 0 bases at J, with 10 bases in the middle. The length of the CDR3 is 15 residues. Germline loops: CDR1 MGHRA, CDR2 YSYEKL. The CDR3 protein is CASSQGPGASYEQYF. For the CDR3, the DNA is TGCGCCAGCAGCCAAGGACCTGGGGCCTCCTACGAGCAGTACTTC.

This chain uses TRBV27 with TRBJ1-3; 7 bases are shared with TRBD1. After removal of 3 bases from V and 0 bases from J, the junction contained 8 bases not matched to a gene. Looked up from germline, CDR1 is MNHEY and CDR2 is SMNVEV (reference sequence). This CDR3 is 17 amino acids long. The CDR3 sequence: CASSFRDSSSSGNTIYF. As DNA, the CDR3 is TGTGCCAGCAGTTTTCGGGACAGCTCTTCCTCTGGAAACACCATATATTTT.

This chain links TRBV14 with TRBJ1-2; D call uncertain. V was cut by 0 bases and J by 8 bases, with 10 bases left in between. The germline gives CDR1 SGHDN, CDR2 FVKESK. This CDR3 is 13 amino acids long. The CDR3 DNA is TGTGCCAGCAGCCAAGATACGTACAGCGGCTACACCTTC. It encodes CASSQDTYSGYTF.

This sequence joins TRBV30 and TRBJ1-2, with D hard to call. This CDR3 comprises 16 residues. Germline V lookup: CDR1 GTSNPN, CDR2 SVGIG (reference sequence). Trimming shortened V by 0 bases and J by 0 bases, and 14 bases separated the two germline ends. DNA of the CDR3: TGTGCCTGGAGTGTACAGCCCTTCGGTACTAACTATGGCTACACCTTC. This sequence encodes CAWSVQPFGTNYGYTF.

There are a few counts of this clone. The CDR3 coding sequence is TGTGCTAGTGGTTTAACTCCCCCGGAGGGCGGGGAGCAGTTCTTC. This gives the protein CASGLTPPEGGEQFF. J is TRBJ2-1 and V is TRBV12-5; TRBD2 is a possible D gene (6 bases). With 3 bases removed from V and 10 bases from J, the gap between germline ends came to 19 bases. The CDR3 covers 15 residues. The germline V gene has CDR1 LGHNT and CDR2 FRNRAP.

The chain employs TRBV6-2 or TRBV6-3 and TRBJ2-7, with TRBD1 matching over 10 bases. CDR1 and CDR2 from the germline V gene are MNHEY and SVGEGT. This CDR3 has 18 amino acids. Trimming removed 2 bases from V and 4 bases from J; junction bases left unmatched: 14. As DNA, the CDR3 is TGTGCCAGCAGTTACCCGACTCTAGGGACAGGGGTCGAATACGAGCAGTACTTC. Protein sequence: CASSYPTLGTGVEYEQYF.

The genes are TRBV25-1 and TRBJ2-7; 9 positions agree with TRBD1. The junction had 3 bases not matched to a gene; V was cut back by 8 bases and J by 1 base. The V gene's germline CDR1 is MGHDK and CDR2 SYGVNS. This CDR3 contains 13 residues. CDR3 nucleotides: TGTGCCAGCGTGGGACAGGGTTCCTACGAGCAGTACTTC. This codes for CASVGQGSYEQYF.

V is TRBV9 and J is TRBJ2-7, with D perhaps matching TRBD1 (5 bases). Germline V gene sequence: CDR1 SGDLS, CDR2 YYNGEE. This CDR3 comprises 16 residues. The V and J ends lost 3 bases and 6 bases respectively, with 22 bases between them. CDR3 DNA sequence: TGTGCCAGCAGCGCGACCCCCTCGCAGGGTCTTGTCGAGCAGTACTTC. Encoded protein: CASSATPSQGLVEQYF.

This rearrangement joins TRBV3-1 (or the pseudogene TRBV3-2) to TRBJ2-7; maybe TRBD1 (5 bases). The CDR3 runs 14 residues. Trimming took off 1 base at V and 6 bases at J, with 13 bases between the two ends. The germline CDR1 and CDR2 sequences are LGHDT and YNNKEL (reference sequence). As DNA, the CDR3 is TGTGCCAGCAGCCAAGTGGAAGGGGCTGCCGAGCAGTACTTC. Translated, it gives CASSQVEGAAEQYF.